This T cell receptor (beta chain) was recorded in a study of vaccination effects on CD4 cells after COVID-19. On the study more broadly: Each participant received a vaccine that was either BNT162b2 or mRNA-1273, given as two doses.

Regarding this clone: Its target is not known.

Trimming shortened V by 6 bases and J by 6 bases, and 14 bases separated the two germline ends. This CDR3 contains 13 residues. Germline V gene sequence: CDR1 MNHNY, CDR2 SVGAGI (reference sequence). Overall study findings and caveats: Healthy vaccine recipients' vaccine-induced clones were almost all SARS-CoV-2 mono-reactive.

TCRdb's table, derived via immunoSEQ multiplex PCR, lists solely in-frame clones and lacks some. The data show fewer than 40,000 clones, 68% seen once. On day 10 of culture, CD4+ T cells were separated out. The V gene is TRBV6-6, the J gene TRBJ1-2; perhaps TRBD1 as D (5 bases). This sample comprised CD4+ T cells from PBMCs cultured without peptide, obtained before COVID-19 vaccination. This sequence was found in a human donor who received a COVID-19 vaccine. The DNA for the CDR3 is TGTGCCAGCAGATTAGGGACCTGGGATGGCTACACCTTC. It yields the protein CASRLGTWDGYTF.